This TCR beta chain was identified in a study of blood T cell repertoires in COVID-19. In the study overall: The origin of the acute and convalescent COVID-19 samples was the United States, Italy and Spain. PBMCs, B-cell-depleted T cells, or T cells were the source of the cDNA or gDNA that made up the material.

Germline V gives CDR1 MNHNS, CDR2 SASEGT. Trimming cost V 3 bases and J 4 bases, with 10 bases left between them. The CDR3 runs 14 residues. The assay was immunoSEQ multiplex PCR, and TCRdb's table has in-frame clones only and misses some. The table records over 150,000 clones, about 89% of them present only once. The rearrangement joins TRBV6-1 to TRBJ2-1, with D perhaps matching TRBD1 (5 bases). The sequence derives from a man aged 45-65 years with acute or convalescent COVID-19. The material sequenced was peripheral blood. Here the CDR3 DNA reads TGTGCCAGCAGTGACAGGGCCCTATACAATGAGCAGTTCTTC. Amino acids: CASSDRALYNEQFF.